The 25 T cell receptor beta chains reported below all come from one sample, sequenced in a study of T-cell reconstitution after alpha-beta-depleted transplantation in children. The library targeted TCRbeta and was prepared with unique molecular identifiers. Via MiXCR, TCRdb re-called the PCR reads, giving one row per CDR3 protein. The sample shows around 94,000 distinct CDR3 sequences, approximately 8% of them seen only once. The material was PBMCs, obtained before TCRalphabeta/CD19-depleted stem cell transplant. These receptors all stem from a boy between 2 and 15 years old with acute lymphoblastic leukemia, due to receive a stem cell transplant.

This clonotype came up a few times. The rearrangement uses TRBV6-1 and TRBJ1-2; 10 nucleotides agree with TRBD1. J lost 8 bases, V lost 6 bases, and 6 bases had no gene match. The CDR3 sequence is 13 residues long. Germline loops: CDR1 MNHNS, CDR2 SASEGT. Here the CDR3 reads CASSGTGVFGYTF. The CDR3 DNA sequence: TGTGCCAGCAGCGGGACAGGGGTATTCGGCTACACCTTC.

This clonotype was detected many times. DNA of the CDR3: TGTGCCAGCAGCGGAACTAGCGGGGGGGAGACCCAGTACTTC. It specifies CASSGTSGGETQYF. The V call is TRBV9, the J call TRBJ2-5; 12 bases line up with TRBD2. The CDR3 is 14 amino acids. After removal of 3 bases from V and 5 bases from J, the junction contained 2 bases not matched to a gene. Germline loops: CDR1 SGDLS, CDR2 YYNGEE.

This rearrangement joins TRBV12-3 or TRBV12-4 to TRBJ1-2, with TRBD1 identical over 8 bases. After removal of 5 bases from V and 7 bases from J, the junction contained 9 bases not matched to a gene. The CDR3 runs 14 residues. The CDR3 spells CASSRGGQGSGYTF. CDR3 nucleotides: TGTGCCAGCAGTAGAGGTGGACAGGGCTCTGGCTACACCTTC.

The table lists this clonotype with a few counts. The CDR3 spells CASSPKRTLGQETQYF. Here the CDR3 DNA reads TGTGCCAGCTCGCCTAAGCGGACTCTGGGACAAGAGACCCAGTACTTC. The V and J genes are TRBV18 and TRBJ2-5, with a weak D call TRBD2 (5 bases). Germline V gene data show CDR1 as KGHSH and CDR2 as LQKENI. The V end lost 6 bases, the J end lost 2 bases, and 19 bases lay between the germline ends. This CDR3 has 16 residues.

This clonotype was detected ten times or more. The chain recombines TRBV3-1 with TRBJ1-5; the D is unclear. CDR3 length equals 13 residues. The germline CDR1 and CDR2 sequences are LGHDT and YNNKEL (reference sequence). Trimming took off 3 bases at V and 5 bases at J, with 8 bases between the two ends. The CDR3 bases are TGTGCCAGCAGCCATGGTGATTATCAGCCCCAGCATTTT. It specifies CASSHGDYQPQHF.

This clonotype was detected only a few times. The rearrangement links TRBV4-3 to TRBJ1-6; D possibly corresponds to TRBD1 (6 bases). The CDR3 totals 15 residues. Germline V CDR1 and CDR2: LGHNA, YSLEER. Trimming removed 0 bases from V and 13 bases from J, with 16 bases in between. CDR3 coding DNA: TGCGCCAGCAGCCAAGAGACAGGACGCTCGAACCCCCTCCACTTT. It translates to CASSQETGRSNPLHF.

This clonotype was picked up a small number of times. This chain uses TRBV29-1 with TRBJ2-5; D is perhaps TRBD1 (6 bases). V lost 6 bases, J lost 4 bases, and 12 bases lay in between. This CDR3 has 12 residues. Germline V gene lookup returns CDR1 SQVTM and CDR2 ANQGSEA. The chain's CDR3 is CSVETGPETQYF. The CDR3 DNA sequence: TGCAGCGTCGAAACAGGGCCAGAGACCCAGTACTTC. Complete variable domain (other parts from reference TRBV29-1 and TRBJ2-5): SAVISQKPSRDICQRGTSLTIQCQVDSQVTMMFWYRQQPGQSLTLIATANQGSEATYESGFVIDKFPISRPNLTFSTLTVSNMSPEDSSIYLCSVETGPETQYFGPGTRLLVL.

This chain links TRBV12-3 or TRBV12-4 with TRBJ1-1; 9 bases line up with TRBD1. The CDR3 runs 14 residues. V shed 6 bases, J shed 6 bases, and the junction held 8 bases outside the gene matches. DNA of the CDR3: TGTGCCAGCAGCTTGGGACAGGGCCTGCCTGAAGCTTTCTTT. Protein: CASSLGQGLPEAFF.

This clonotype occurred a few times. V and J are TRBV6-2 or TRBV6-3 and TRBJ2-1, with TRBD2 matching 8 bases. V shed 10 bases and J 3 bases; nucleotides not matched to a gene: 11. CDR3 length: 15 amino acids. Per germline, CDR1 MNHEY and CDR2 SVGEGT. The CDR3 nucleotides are TGTGCCACCACCCCAGCGGGGGCTTTCTACAATGAGCAGTTCTTC. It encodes CATTPAGAFYNEQFF.

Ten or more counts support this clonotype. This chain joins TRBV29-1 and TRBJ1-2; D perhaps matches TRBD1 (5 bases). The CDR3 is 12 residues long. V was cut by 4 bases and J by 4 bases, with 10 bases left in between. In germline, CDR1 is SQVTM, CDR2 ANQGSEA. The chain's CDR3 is CSVAGAGYGYTF. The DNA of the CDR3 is TGCAGCGTTGCCGGGGCGGGCTATGGCTACACCTTC.

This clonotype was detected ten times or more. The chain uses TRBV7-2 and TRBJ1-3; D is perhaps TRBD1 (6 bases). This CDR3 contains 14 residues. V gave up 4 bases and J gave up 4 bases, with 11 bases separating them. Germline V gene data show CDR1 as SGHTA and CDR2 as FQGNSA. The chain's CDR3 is CASSYGGLGNTIYF. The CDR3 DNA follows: TGTGCCAGCAGCTATGGGGGGCTCGGAAACACCATATATTTT.

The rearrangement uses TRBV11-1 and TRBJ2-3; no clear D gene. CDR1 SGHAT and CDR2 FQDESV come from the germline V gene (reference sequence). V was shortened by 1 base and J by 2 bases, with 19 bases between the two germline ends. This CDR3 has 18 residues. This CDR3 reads CASSLVDLLPTPTDTQYF. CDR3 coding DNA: TGTGCCAGCAGCTTAGTCGATCTTCTACCTACTCCCACAGATACGCAGTATTTT.

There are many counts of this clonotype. CDR3 nucleotide sequence: TGTGCCAGCAGTGAAGTAGCTATCAGCTCCTACAATGAGCAGTTCTTC. This gives the protein CASSEVAISSYNEQFF. The chain is built from TRBV6-1 and TRBJ2-1; D unclear. This CDR3 is built from 16 residues. With 1 base removed from V and 0 bases from J, the gap between germline ends came to 10 bases. Germline CDR1 MNHNS, CDR2 SASEGT.

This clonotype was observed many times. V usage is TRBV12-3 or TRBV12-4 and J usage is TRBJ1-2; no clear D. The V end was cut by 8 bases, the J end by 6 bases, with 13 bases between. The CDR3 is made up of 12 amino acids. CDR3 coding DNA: TGTGCCAGCTGGCGGGGAATTGATGGCTACACCTTC. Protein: CASWRGIDGYTF.

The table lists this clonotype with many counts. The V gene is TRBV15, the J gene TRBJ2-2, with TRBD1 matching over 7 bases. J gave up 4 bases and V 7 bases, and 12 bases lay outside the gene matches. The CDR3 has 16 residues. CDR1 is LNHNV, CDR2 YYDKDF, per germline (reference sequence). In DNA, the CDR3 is TGTGCCACCAAAGCCAAAGACAGGGCTATCACCGGGGAGCTGTTTTTT. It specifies CATKAKDRAITGELFF.

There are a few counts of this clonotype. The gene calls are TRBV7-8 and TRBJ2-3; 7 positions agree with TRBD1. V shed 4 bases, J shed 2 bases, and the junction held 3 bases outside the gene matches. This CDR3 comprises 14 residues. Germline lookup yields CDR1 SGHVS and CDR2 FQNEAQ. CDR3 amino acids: CASSSGTDTDTQYF. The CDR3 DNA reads TGTGCCAGCAGCTCCGGGACAGACACAGATACGCAGTATTTT.

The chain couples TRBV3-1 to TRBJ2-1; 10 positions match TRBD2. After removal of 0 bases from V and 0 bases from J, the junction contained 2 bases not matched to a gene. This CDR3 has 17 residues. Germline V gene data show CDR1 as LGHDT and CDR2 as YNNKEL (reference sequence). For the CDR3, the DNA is TGTGCCAGCAGCCAAGAAAGGACTAGCGGCTCCTACAATGAGCAGTTCTTC. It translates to CASSQERTSGSYNEQFF.

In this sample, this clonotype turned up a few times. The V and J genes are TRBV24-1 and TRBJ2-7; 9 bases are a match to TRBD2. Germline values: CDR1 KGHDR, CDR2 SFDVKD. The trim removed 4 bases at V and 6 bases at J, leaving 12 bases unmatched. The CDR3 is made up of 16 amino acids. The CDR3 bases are TGTGCCACCAGTGACCCGCGGGCTAGCGGGGTATTCGAGCAGTACTTC. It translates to CATSDPRASGVFEQYF.

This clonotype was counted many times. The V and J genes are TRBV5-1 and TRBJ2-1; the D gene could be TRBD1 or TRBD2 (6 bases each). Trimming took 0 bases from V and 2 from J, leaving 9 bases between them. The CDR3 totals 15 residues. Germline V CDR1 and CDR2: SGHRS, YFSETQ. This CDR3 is CASSLAGGTYNEQFF. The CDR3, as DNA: TGCGCCAGCAGCTTGGCCGGGGGCACCTACAATGAGCAGTTCTTC.

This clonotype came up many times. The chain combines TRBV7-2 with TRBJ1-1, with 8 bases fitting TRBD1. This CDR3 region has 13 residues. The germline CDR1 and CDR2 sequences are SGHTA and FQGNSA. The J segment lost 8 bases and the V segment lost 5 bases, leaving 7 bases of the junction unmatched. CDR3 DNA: TGTGCCAGCAGCCTCGTTTGGGACAGGGAAGCTTTCTTT. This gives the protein CASSLVWDREAFF.

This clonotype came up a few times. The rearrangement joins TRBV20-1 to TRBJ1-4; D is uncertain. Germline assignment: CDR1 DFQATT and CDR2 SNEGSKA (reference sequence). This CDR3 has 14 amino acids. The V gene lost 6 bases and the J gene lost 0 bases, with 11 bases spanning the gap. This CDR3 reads CSAPKVATNEKLFF. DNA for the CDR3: TGCAGTGCGCCGAAAGTCGCAACTAATGAAAAACTGTTTTTT.

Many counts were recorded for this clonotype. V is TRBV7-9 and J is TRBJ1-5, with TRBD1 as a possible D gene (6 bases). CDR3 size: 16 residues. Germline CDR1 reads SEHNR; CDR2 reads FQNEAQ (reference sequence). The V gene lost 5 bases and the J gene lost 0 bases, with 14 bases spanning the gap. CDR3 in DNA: TGTGCCAGCAGCCCCGATACAGGGCATAGCAATCAGCCCCAGCATTTT. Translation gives CASSPDTGHSNQPQHF.

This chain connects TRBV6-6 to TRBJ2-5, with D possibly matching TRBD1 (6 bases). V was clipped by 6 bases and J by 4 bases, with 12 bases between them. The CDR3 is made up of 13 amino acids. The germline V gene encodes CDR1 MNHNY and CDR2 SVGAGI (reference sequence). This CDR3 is CASRPSGAETQYF. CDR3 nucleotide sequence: TGTGCCAGCAGGCCCTCAGGGGCAGAGACCCAGTACTTC.

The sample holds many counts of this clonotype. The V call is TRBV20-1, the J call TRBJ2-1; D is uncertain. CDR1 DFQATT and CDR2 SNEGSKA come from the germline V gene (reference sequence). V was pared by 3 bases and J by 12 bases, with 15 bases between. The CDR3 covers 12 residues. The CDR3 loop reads CSASHPPRRQFF. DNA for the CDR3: TGCAGTGCTAGCCATCCCCCTCGGAGGCAGTTCTTC.

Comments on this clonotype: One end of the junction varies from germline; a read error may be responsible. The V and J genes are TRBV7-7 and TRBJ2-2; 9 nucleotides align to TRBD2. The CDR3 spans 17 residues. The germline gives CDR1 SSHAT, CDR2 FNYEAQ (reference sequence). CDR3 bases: TGTGCTAGCACTCCGCATAGCGGGGGCCCTAACACCGGGGAGCTGTTTTTT. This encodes CASTPHSGGPNTGELFF.